The clone carrying this T cell receptor (beta chain) was detected a few times. The data stem from a study of T cells after yellow fever vaccination. V dropped 4 bases and J dropped 2 bases, with 9 bases sitting between them. In germline, CDR1 is KGHSH, CDR2 LQKENI. The CDR3 runs to 13 residues. TCRdb redid the calling of the 5' RACE reads with MiXCR, one entry per CDR3 protein. The sample contains 300,000 to 350,000 distinct CDR3 sequences, roughly 8.6% of which appear only once. This sequence joins TRBV18 and TRBJ2-7; D unclear. This TCR was sampled from a man aged 18 to 30 who received the YFV17D yellow fever vaccine. Sequenced here: PBMCs, sampled about 49 days after the first yellow fever vaccination. CDR3 sequence: CASSQAPTYEQYV. In nucleotides, the CDR3 is TGTGCCAGCTCACAAGCACCCACCTACGAGCAGTACGTC.